What follows describes a single T cell receptor (beta chain). This entry comes from a study of preoperative IRX-2 immunotherapy in early breast cancer. CDR1 is MNHNS, CDR2 SASEGT, per germline. After removal of 4 bases from V and 6 bases from J, the junction contained 14 bases not matched to a gene. This CDR3 is 16 amino acids long. Libraries were prepared by immunoSEQ multiplex PCR; TCRdb keeps only in-frame clonotypes and omits some of them. The data contain 40,000 to 45,000 clones, less than 95% of them seen just once; the ten biggest clones take up 1.6%. The treatment denotes: preoperative locoregional IRX-2 cytokine immunotherapy. Preoperative locoregional IRX-2 cytokine immunotherapy was tested in the phase Ib source study.

The source of this sequence is a human donor with breast cancer. The V and J genes are TRBV6-1 and TRBJ1-2; TRBD1 matches 7 bases. The sample consisted of tumor tissue, taken after IRX-2 immunotherapy. Here the CDR3 reads CASSGWDSPREDGYTF. The CDR3 DNA sequence: TGTGCCAGCAGTGGATGGGACAGCCCACGAGAAGATGGCTACACCTTC.